This is a list of T cell receptor beta chains from one sample in a study of a mutant IDH1 vaccine in newly diagnosed glioma. Their cognate antigens are unknown. The table came from immunoSEQ multiplex PCR; TCRdb's copy has only in-frame clones and leaves some out. In the table there are about 40,000 clones, roughly nine tenths of which are singletons. The input for sequencing was PBMCs, taken from a glioma patient whose treatment included an IDH1 peptide vaccine. These receptor sequences come from a man in his forties or fifties with glioma. Both conserved end residues are part of each CDR3. A D gene is named only where the DNA matches it firmly. Clone size is stated in some rows and not others, as once, few, many or a class when expanded.

D gene	V gene	clone size	J gene	CDR3 DNA	CDR3 protein
NA	TRBV28	once	TRBJ1-1	TGTGCCAGCAGTTCCCACCTTTTGAGGCGGAACACTGAAGCTTTCTTT	CASSSHLLRRNTEAFF
NA	TRBV14	NA	TRBJ2-7	TGTGCCAGCAGCCTAAAGAACGGGGGATCCTACGAGCAGTACTTC	CASSLKNGGSYEQYF
NA	TRBV5-6	NA	TRBJ1-1	TGTGCCAGCAGCTTCGGAACATTACGAAATGAAGCTTTCTTT	CASSFGTLRNEAFF
NA	TRBV27	NA	TRBJ2-1	TGTGCCACCTCGAAAAGTAGTGGTGTAGAGCAGTTCTTC	CATSKSSGVEQFF
TRBD1	TRBV5-1	NA	TRBJ2-5	TGCGCCAGCAGCTTCGGACAGGGTAGAGAGACCCAGTACTTC	CASSFGQGRETQYF
NA	TRBV11-2	once	TRBJ2-1	TGTGCCAGCAGCCCTTCAGTATATATGAATGAGCAGTTCTTC	CASSPSVYMNEQFF
NA	TRBV6-5	NA	TRBJ2-1	TGTGCCAGCAGTCAACAGAGAGGGTACAATGAGCAGTTCTTC	CASSQQRGYNEQFF
TRBD1	TRBV30	once	TRBJ1-6	TGTGCCTGGAGTGTCATGGGACAGGAAAATTCACCCCTCCACTTT	CAWSVMGQENSPLHF
NA	TRBV6-1	NA	TRBJ2-5	TGTGCCAGCAGTGACTTCCAAGAGACCCAGTACTTC	CASSDFQETQYF
TRBD2	TRBV6-6	once	TRBJ2-2	TGTGCCAGCAGTTACTCATGGACTAGCGGCACCGGGGAGCTGTTTTTT	CASSYSWTSGTGELFF
NA	TRBV14	NA	TRBJ2-3	TGTGCCAGCAGCCAAGTTACAGATACGCAGTATTTT	CASSQVTDTQYF
TRBD2	TRBV5-1	NA	TRBJ2-1	TGCGCCAGCAGCGCGGGACTAGCCCACTACAATGAGCAGTTCTTC	CASSAGLAHYNEQFF
NA	TRBV30	NA	TRBJ2-7	TGTGCCTGGAGTGTTGGAAGGGGAGTTCTCTACGAGCAGTACTTC	CAWSVGRGVLYEQYF
TRBD2	TRBV7-9	NA	TRBJ2-1	TGTGCCAGCAGATCCCTAGCGGGAAGGCAGGAGCAGTTCTTC	CASRSLAGRQEQFF
TRBD2	TRBV28	NA	TRBJ2-5	TGTGCCAGCTTAAGAAGCGGGAGAGGGGTAGAGACCCAGTACTTC	CASLRSGRGVETQYF
TRBD1	TRBV5-8	NA	TRBJ1-1	TGTGCCAGCAGCTTAGACAGGGGCTTGCGAGCTTTCTTT	CASSLDRGLRAFF
TRBD1	TRBV18	NA	TRBJ2-4	TGTGCCAGCTCATCGGGACAGGGAAACATTCAGTACTTC	CASSSGQGNIQYF
NA	TRBV29-1	once	TRBJ1-1	TGCAGCGTTGAAACTCACAAGGCCCGGGGCACTGAAGCTTTCTTT	CSVETHKARGTEAFF
NA	TRBV27	NA	TRBJ2-7	TGTGCCAGCTCAGGGAGCCAAAGCTCCTACGAGCAGTACTTC	CASSGSQSSYEQYF
NA	TRBV5-4	NA	TRBJ1-2	TGTGCCAGCAGCCGAGTAGGGCATCTTGGCTACACCTTC	CASSRVGHLGYTF
NA	TRBV7-2	NA	TRBJ2-7	TGTGCCAGCAGCAAAAGTGGCACCATGGGAGACTACGAGCAGTACTTC	CASSKSGTMGDYEQYF
NA	TRBV18	NA	TRBJ2-5	TGTGCCAGCTCACCGGGACTGAAAGAGACCCAGTACTTC	CASSPGLKETQYF
NA	TRBV9	NA	TRBJ1-1	TGTGCCAGCAGTCGACTCTTTGGGGACACTGAAGCTTTCTTT	CASSRLFGDTEAFF
NA	TRBV5-1	NA	TRBJ2-7	TGCGCCAGCAGCTTTACGGGAGTATCCCTCGAGCAGTACTTC	CASSFTGVSLEQYF
NA	TRBV29-1	NA	TRBJ1-2	TGCAGCGTTGCAGGGTCAAACTATGGCTACACCTTC	CSVAGSNYGYTF
NA	TRBV6-5	NA	TRBJ2-7	TGTGCCAGCAGTTACTCGAGAGGAACATCCTACGAGCAGTACTTC	CASSYSRGTSYEQYF
NA	TRBV29-1	once	TRBJ2-3	TGCAGCAAGACAGTGGGCACAGATACGCAGTATTTT	CSKTVGTDTQYF
NA	TRBV4-1	NA	TRBJ2-3	TGCGCCAGCAGCCCTGACCGGGCCACTGGCACAGATACGCAGTATTTT	CASSPDRATGTDTQYF
NA	TRBV28	NA	TRBJ2-3	TGTGCCAGCAGCGAGTCCACAGATACGCAGTATTTT	CASSESTDTQYF
NA	TRBV9	NA	TRBJ1-5	TGTGCCAGCAGCGTAGGCGGAAACCATCAGCCCCAGCATTTT	CASSVGGNHQPQHF
NA	TRBV10-3	NA	TRBJ2-2	TGTGCCATCTCCCCAGGGTGGGCGGAAAACACCGGGGAGCTGTTTTTT	CAISPGWAENTGELFF
NA	TRBV5-4	NA	TRBJ2-3	TGTGCCAGCAGCCAAACTACAGATACGCAGTATTTT	CASSQTTDTQYF
NA	TRBV5-1	NA	TRBJ2-7	TGCGCCAGCAGCTTGGCGGACGAGCAGTACTTC	CASSLADEQYF
NA	TRBV2	NA	TRBJ2-7	TGTGCCAGCGCCCCACCCGAGCAGTACTTC	CASAPPEQYF
TRBD2	TRBV4-1	NA	TRBJ2-5	TGCGCCAGCAGCCAAGATTCGGGCGGGGGGGAGACCCAGTACTTC	CASSQDSGGGETQYF
NA	TRBV18	NA	TRBJ2-7	TGTGCCACAGGCGGGGACGACCGGGGCGAGCAGTACTTC	CATGGDDRGEQYF
NA	TRBV4-1	NA	TRBJ2-3	TGCGCCAGCAGCCCTCTCGCAGCAGCAGATACGCAGTATTTT	CASSPLAAADTQYF
TRBD1	TRBV14	NA	TRBJ2-7	TGTGCCAGCAGCCCCGGGACAGGGGGGATAAGGGAGCAGTACTTC	CASSPGTGGIREQYF
NA	TRBV14	NA	TRBJ2-7	TGTGCCAGCAGCCAAGAACGGGGATTCTACGAGCAGTACTTC	CASSQERGFYEQYF
NA	TRBV19	once	TRBJ2-2	TGTGCCAGTAGACCTGGTTGGATCCTCACCGGGGAGCTGTTTTTT	CASRPGWILTGELFF
TRBD2	TRBV6-4	NA	TRBJ2-1	TGTGCCAGCAGTGCCCAGGGTCTAGCGGTTATTAATGAGCAGTTCTTC	CASSAQGLAVINEQFF
TRBD2	TRBV7-9	NA	TRBJ2-5	TGTGCCAGCAGCCTCGACGGACTAGCGGTCCAAGAGACCCAGTACTTC	CASSLDGLAVQETQYF
TRBD1	TRBV30	NA	TRBJ2-7	TGTGCCTGGGGACGACAGGGGTTACACGAGCAGTACTTC	CAWGRQGLHEQYF
NA	TRBV9	NA	TRBJ2-5	TGTGCCAGCAGCCCCCGTGGAGGGACAGAGACCCAGTACTTC	CASSPRGGTETQYF
NA	TRBV11-3	NA	TRBJ2-7	TGTGCCAGCAGCGAGACCGGGGAACGGGAGCAGTACTTC	CASSETGEREQYF
NA	TRBV7-2	NA	TRBJ1-5	TGTGCCAGCAGCTTAGCCCCGGTCACTCAGCCCCAGCATTTT	CASSLAPVTQPQHF